This TCR beta chain comes out of a study of a mutant IDH1 vaccine in newly diagnosed glioma. Study at large: The patients received vaccinations eight times, in weeks 1, 3, 5, 7, 11, 15, 19 and 23. Of the patients given treatment, approximately 62% were male and 37.5% were female, and a mean age of approximately 37 years was recorded. Therapy received beforehand was radiotherapy, temozolomide, or both, with most patients given both.

This table comes from immunoSEQ multiplex PCR, and its TCRdb copy is limited to in-frame clones, with some not included. Of 25,000 to 35,000 clones in the sample, more than 70% were seen once. In the case of this clone: Its antigen is unknown.

Stated time point: week 5, during vaccination. In every dose of vaccine, 300 ug of mutant IDH1 20-mer peptide was given alongside topical imiquimod. Donors' newly diagnosed IDH1-mutant WHO grade 3 or 4 astrocytomas lacked nuclear ATRX. This clonotype originated in a man in his late teens or twenties with glioma. Sequencing was performed on PBMCs, taken from a glioma patient whose treatment included an IDH1 peptide vaccine.

CDR3 amino acids: CASSFRGGPGNEQFF. CDR3 DNA sequence: TGTGCCAGCAGTTTTAGGGGAGGGCCTGGGAATGAGCAGTTCTTC. The V and J genes are TRBV28 and TRBJ2-1; 7 bases line up with TRBD2. The J segment lost 7 bases and the V segment lost 3 bases, leaving 9 bases of the junction unmatched. This CDR3 is built from 15 residues. The V gene's germline CDR1 is MDHEN and CDR2 SYDVKM.